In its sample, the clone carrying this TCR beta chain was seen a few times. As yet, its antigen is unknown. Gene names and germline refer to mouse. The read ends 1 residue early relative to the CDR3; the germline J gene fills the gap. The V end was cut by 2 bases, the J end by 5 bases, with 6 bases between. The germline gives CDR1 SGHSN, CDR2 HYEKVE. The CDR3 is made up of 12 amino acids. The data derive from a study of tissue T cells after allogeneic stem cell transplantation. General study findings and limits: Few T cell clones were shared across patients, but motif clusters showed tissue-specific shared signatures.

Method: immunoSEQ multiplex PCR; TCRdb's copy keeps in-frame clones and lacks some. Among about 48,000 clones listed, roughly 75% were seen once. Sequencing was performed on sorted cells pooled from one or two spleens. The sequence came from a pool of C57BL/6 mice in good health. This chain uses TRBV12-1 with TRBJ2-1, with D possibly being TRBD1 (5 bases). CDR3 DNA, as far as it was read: TGTGCCAGCTCTCCGACAGATGCTGAGCAGTTC. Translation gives CASSPTDAEQF. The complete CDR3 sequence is CASSPTDAEQFF.